Listed below are T cell receptor beta chains from one sample, sequenced in a study of identical twins' blood T cells. MiXCR was run by TCRdb on the 5' RACE reads, yielding one entry per CDR3 protein. The table lists a few hundred thousand distinct CDR3 sequences, roughly 28% of them singletons. The sample was PBMCs. The receptors originated from a woman between 18 and 50 years old in good health. Each CDR3 is given with its conserved first and last residue. A D gene is named only where the DNA matches it firmly. Clone size is shown for a subset of rows, as once, few, many or a class of expanded clone.

V gene	clone size	D gene	CDR3 length	J gene	CDR3 protein	CDR3 DNA
TRBV20-1	NA	NA	12	TRBJ2-7	CSARRAGEQVYF	TGCAGTGCTAGGAGGGCAGGGGAACAGGTGTACTTC
TRBV18	NA	NA	19	TRBJ1-1	CASSGGPSARTRFWTEAFF	TGTGCCAGCTCAGGTGGTCCATCGGCACGAACGAGATTTTGGACTGAAGCTTTCTTT
TRBV20-1	few	NA	16	TRBJ1-1	CSASPPLTSTGARAFF	TGCAGTGCTAGTCCCCCTCTCACTTCAACTGGAGCGAGGGCTTTCTTT
TRBV20-1	few	NA	13	TRBJ1-2	CSARGGGPRGYTF	TGCAGTGCTAGGGGAGGAGGCCCTAGAGGCTACACCTTC
TRBV14	NA	NA	16	TRBJ1-3	CASSQEDNSFPNTIYF	TGTGCCAGCAGCCAAGAAGATAACAGTTTCCCGAACACCATATATTTT
TRBV19	NA	NA	16	TRBJ1-5	CASSQRGLSHNQPQHF	TGTGCCAGTAGTCAAAGGGGACTTTCACACAATCAGCCCCAGCATTTT
TRBV6-5	few	NA	14	TRBJ2-2	CASSYSTGSGELFF	TGTGCCAGCAGTTACTCAACAGGGTCCGGGGAGCTGTTTTTT
TRBV9	few	NA	13	TRBJ2-3	CASSLLITDTQYF	TGTGCCAGCAGCCTCCTCATCACAGATACGCAGTATTTT
TRBV18	few	TRBD1	17	TRBJ2-1	CASSPRQGASTDNEQFF	TGTGCCAGCTCACCAAGACAGGGGGCGAGTACCGACAATGAGCAGTTCTTC
TRBV20-1	NA	TRBD1	12	TRBJ2-5	CSASGGKETQYF	TGCAGTGCTTCAGGGGGCAAAGAGACCCAGTACTTC
TRBV20-1	few	TRBD1	19	TRBJ1-1	CSATKMGGPGQGINTEAFF	TGCAGTGCTACTAAGATGGGAGGACCGGGACAGGGGATTAACACTGAAGCTTTCTTT
TRBV29-1	many	NA	13	TRBJ1-1	CSVEESVGTEAFF	TGCAGCGTTGAAGAATCGGTGGGAACCGAAGCTTTCTTT
TRBV29-1	NA	NA	14	TRBJ1-2	CSVGGALCGYGYTF	TGCAGCGTTGGGGGCGCACTTTGCGGGTATGGCTACACCTTC
TRBV18	many	TRBD1	13	TRBJ1-2	CASSPLTGDGYTF	TGTGCCAGCTCACCCCTGACAGGGGATGGCTACACCTTC
TRBV19	few	TRBD1	15	TRBJ2-2	CASSYRGRRIGELFF	TGTGCCAGTAGTTACAGGGGGCGTCGAATCGGGGAGCTGTTTTTT
TRBV7-9	NA	TRBD1	16	TRBJ1-1	CASSLHRGSMNTEAFF	TGTGCCAGCAGCTTACACAGGGGGTCTATGAACACTGAAGCTTTCTTT